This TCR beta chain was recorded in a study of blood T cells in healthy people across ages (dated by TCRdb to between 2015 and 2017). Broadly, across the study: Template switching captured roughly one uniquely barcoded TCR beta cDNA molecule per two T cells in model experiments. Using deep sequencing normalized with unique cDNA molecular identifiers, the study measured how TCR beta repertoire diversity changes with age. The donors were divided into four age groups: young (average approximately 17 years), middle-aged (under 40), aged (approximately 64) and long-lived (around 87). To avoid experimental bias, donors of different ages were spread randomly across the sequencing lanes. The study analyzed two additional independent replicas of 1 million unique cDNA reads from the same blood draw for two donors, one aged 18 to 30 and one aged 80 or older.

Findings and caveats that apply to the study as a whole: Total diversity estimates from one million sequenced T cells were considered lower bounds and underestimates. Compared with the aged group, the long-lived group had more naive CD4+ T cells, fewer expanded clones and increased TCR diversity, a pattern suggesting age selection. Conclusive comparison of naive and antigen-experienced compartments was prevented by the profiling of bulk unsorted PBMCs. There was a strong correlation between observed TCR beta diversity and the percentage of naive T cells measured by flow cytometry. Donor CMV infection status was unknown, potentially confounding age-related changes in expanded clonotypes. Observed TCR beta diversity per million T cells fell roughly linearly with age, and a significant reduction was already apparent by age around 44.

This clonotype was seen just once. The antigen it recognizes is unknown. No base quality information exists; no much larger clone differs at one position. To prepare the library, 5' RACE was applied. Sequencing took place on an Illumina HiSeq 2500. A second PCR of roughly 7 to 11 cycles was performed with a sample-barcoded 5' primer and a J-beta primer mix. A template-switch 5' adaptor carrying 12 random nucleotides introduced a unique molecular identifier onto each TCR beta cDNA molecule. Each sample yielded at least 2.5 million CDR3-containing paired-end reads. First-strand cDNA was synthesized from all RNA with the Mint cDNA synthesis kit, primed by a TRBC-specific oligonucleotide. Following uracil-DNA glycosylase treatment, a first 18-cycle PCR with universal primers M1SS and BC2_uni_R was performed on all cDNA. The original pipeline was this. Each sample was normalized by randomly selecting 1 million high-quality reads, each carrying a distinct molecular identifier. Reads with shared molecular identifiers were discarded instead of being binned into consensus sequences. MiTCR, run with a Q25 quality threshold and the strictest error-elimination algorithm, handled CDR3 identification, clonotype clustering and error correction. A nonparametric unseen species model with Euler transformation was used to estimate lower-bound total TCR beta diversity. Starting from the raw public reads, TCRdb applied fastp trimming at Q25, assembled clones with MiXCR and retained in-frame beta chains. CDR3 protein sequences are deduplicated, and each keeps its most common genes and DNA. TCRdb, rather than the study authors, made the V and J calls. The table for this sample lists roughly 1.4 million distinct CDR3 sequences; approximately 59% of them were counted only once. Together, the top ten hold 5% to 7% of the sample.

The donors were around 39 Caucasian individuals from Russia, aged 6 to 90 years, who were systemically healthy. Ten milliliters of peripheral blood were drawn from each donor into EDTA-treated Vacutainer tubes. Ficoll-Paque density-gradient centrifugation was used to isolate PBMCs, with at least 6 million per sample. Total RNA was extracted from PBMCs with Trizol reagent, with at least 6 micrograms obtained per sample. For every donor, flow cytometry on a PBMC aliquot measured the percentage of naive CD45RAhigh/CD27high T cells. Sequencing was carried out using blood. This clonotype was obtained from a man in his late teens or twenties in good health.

The CDR3 protein: CSAAGTSGSLTDTQYF. The DNA sequence is as follows: TGCAGTGCCGCAGGGACTAGCGGGAGTCTCACAGATACGCAGTATTTT. The V and J segments used are TRBV20-1 and TRBJ2-3; TRBD2 aligns with 14 central bases. According to the germline V gene (reference sequence), CDR1 reads DFQATT and CDR2 reads SNEGSKA. From the cysteine through the phenylalanine, the CDR3 covers 16 amino acids. Only CDR3 DNA remains: 48 bases, in frame from the first base. At the junction V is shortened by 6 bases and J by 2 bases; bases outside the gene matches: 7.